The 21 T cell receptor beta chains reported below all come from one sample, sequenced in a study of blood T cell repertoires in COVID-19. Produced via immunoSEQ multiplex PCR; TCRdb's table is partial and in-frame only. The table shows tens of thousands of clones, with roughly 90% occurring only once. Sequenced input: peripheral blood. These receptors were taken from a man aged 60-69 years with acute or convalescent COVID-19.

This sequence joins TRBV11-3 and TRBJ2-7; tentatively, D is TRBD1 (6 bases). Germline V CDR1 and CDR2: SGHNT, YENEEA. CDR3 length: 10 amino acids. Trimming removed 8 bases from V and 12 bases from J, with 14 bases in between. CDR3 amino acids: CASGRQVPYF. For the CDR3, the DNA is TGTGCCAGCGGAAGACAGGTCCCGTACTTC. The full variable domain, its missing parts supplied by reference TRBV11-3 and TRBJ2-7, is EAGVVQSPRYKIIEKKQPVAFWCNPISGHNTLYWYLQNLGQGPELLIRYENEEAVDDSQLPKDRFSAERLKGVDSTLKIQPAELGDSAVYLCASGRQVPYFGPGTRLTVT.

The rearrangement joins TRBV11-2 to TRBJ2-1; TRBD2 matches 13 bases. This CDR3 spans 16 amino acids. V lost 6 bases, J lost 1 base, and 3 bases stayed unmatched. Germline-derived CDR1 and CDR2 are SGHAT and FQNNGV. The CDR3 is CASRPTSGGSYNEQFF. The CDR3 nucleotides read TGTGCCAGCAGACCGACTAGCGGGGGGTCCTACAATGAGCAGTTCTTC.

This chain connects TRBV18 to TRBJ2-1; tentative D call: TRBD2 (7 bases). The germline V and J ends were trimmed by 5 bases and 9 bases, with 20 bases remaining between them. The length of the CDR3 is 15 residues. Per the germline V gene, CDR1 is KGHSH and CDR2 is LQKENI. As DNA, the CDR3 is TGTGCCAGCTCAATCGATTTCGGGGGGCGGAGTGAGCAGTTCTTC. Encoded protein: CASSIDFGGRSEQFF.

The rearrangement links TRBV18 to TRBJ2-1; D is possibly TRBD2 (7 bases). Trimming pared 2 bases from V and 8 bases from J, leaving 19 bases between. Germline V gene sequence: CDR1 KGHSH, CDR2 LQKENI. The CDR3 is 16 amino acids. The CDR3 DNA follows: TGTGCCAGCTCACCAACCACGGGGGGCGCTGGGGATGAGCAGTTCTTC. It specifies CASSPTTGGAGDEQFF.

The rearrangement uses TRBV19 and TRBJ2-1, with TRBD2 matching 9 bases. The V gene end was trimmed by 10 bases and the J gene end by 9 bases; junction bases not matched to a gene: 13. Germline CDR1 is LNHDA and CDR2 is SQIVND (reference sequence). This CDR3 comprises 14 residues. CDR3 in DNA: TGTGCCACCAAAGCGGGAGGCCCCTCGGGTGAGCAGTTCTTC. This encodes CATKAGGPSGEQFF. The full variable domain, with the rest looked up from reference TRBV19 and TRBJ2-1, is DGGITQSPKYLFRKEGQNVTLSCEQNLNHDAMYWYRQDPGQGLRLIYYSQIVNDFQKGDIAEGYSVSREKKESFPLTVTSAQKNPTAFYLCATKAGGPSGEQFFGPGTRLTVL.

This chain uses TRBV6-5 with TRBJ1-2, with D perhaps TRBD1 (5 bases). The CDR3 consists of 14 residues. The germline V gene encodes CDR1 MNHEY and CDR2 SVGAGI. Trimming stripped 2 bases from V and 8 bases from J, with 15 bases between. The CDR3 region has the DNA TGTGCCAGCAGTTACGACAGAGGACGGGCAGGCTACACCTTC. It specifies CASSYDRGRAGYTF.

V usage is TRBV5-6 and J usage is TRBJ1-2, with D possibly matching TRBD1 (6 bases). The germline CDR1 and CDR2 sequences are SGHDT and YYEEEE. V gave up 1 base and J gave up 5 bases, with 9 bases separating them. The CDR3 consists of 13 residues. In DNA, the CDR3 is TGTGCCAGCAGCTTGACAGGGAAGTATGGCTACACCTTC. Its protein is CASSLTGKYGYTF.

The chain uses TRBV6-2 or TRBV6-3 and TRBJ2-7, with D perhaps TRBD1 (6 bases). The CDR3 has 18 amino acids. Germline CDR1 reads MNHEY; CDR2 reads SVGEGT. V was trimmed by 0 bases and J by 6 bases, leaving 24 bases between them. CDR3 amino acids: CASSYSIFWTAFGAEQYF. CDR3 DNA sequence: TGTGCCAGCAGTTACTCGATTTTTTGGACAGCCTTCGGTGCCGAGCAGTACTTC.

The chain carries TRBV4-3 and TRBJ1-2; D might be TRBD1 (5 bases). V was shortened by 4 bases and J by 5 bases, with 14 bases between the two germline ends. CDR1 is LGHNA, CDR2 YSLEER, per germline. The CDR3 totals 14 residues. The CDR3 DNA sequence: TGCGCCAGCAGCCCCACCTCCGGACATTATGGCTACACCTTC. This encodes CASSPTSGHYGYTF.

This clone was detected a few times. The chain uses TRBV19 and TRBJ1-2, with D perhaps matching TRBD1 (6 bases). The CDR3 loop spans 16 amino acids. Germline values: CDR1 LNHDA, CDR2 SQIVND (reference sequence). The V and J ends lost 3 bases and 4 bases respectively, with 18 bases between them. This chain's CDR3 is CASSMSGTWTPYGYTF. CDR3 DNA: TGTGCCAGTAGTATGTCCGGGACATGGACCCCCTATGGCTACACCTTC.

This chain joins TRBV6-1 and TRBJ1-1; the D is unclear. In germline, CDR1 is MNHNS, CDR2 SASEGT. The length of the CDR3 is 15 residues. V lost 0 bases, J lost 5 bases, and 13 bases lay in between. The CDR3 bases are TGTGCCAGCAGTGAAGCGCGCCCGGGTAAGACTGAAGCTTTCTTT. Its protein product is CASSEARPGKTEAFF.

The genes are TRBV30 and TRBJ1-2, with 7 bases that match TRBD1. The CDR3 extends over 16 amino acids. Germline assignment: CDR1 GTSNPN and CDR2 SVGIG (reference sequence). Germline trimming cut 3 bases from V and 0 bases from J; bases unmatched to any gene: 10. This CDR3 reads CAWRNVRDSSNYGYTF. The DNA of the CDR3 is TGTGCCTGGAGAAACGTCAGGGACAGCTCTAACTATGGCTACACCTTC.

This clone has a single count. This chain links TRBV5-1 with TRBJ2-3; 7 nucleotides line up with TRBD2. The V gene end was trimmed by 0 bases and the J gene end by 5 bases; junction bases not matched to a gene: 12. The CDR3 sequence is 17 residues long. In germline, CDR1 is SGHRS, CDR2 YFSETQ. The CDR3 protein is CASSLGVLGEGGDTQYF. The DNA of the CDR3 is TGCGCCAGCAGCTTGGGGGTCCTTGGGGAGGGCGGAGATACGCAGTATTTT.

The V gene is TRBV19, the J gene TRBJ1-1; D not resolved. V was trimmed by 4 bases and J by 9 bases, leaving 18 bases between them. The CDR3 consists of 14 residues. In germline, CDR1 is LNHDA, CDR2 SQIVND (reference sequence). CDR3 sequence (DNA): TGTGCCAGTAGTAGAACGGGAGCTATTGAACAAGCTTTCTTT. This gives the protein CASSRTGAIEQAFF.

CDR3 loop: CASTTYNEQFF. DNA of the CDR3: TGTGCCAGCACCACTTACAATGAGCAGTTCTTC. The chain employs TRBV28 and TRBJ2-1; D is unresolved. There are 11 residues in the CDR3. CDR1 and CDR2 from the germline V gene are MDHEN and SYDVKM. V gave up 7 bases and J gave up 4 bases, with 5 bases separating them.

This chain connects TRBV19 to TRBJ2-1; TRBD1 is a possible D gene (6 bases). CDR1 LNHDA and CDR2 SQIVND come from the germline V gene (reference sequence). Trimming shortened V by 6 bases and J by 0 bases, and 15 bases separated the two germline ends. The CDR3 has 16 amino acids. The CDR3 here is CASSPGVRLSYNEQFF. The DNA of the CDR3 is TGTGCCAGTAGCCCAGGGGTGAGACTCTCCTACAATGAGCAGTTCTTC.

The chain uses TRBV28 and TRBJ1-1, with D tentatively TRBD1 (5 bases). Trimming stripped 0 bases from V and 1 base from J, with 12 bases between. CDR3 length: 16 amino acids. Germline values: CDR1 MDHEN, CDR2 SYDVKM. CDR3 in amino acids: CASSLWGPVGNTEAFF. The CDR3 DNA reads TGTGCCAGCAGTTTATGGGGGCCAGTGGGGAACACTGAAGCTTTCTTT.

This chain connects TRBV2 to TRBJ1-2; 7 nucleotides align to TRBD1. J gave up 5 bases and V 3 bases, and 6 bases lay outside the gene matches. The CDR3 loop spans 14 amino acids. Germline V gene data show CDR1 as SNHLY and CDR2 as FYNNEI. The CDR3 region is CASSDSGTDYGYTF. Written as DNA, the CDR3 is TGTGCCAGCAGTGATTCCGGGACAGATTATGGCTACACCTTC.

The chain links TRBV11-3 to TRBJ1-1, with 7 bases aligning to TRBD1. This CDR3 region has 14 residues. V gave up 5 bases and J gave up 4 bases; unmatched junction bases: 7. Looked up from germline, CDR1 is SGHNT and CDR2 is YENEEA. The CDR3 coding sequence is TGTGCCAGCAGCCGATCGGAGGGGGCCACTGAAGCTTTCTTT. Its translation is CASSRSEGATEAFF. The whole variable domain, filled in from reference TRBV11-3 and TRBJ1-1, reads EAGVVQSPRYKIIEKKQPVAFWCNPISGHNTLYWYLQNLGQGPELLIRYENEEAVDDSQLPKDRFSAERLKGVDSTLKIQPAELGDSAVYLCASSRSEGATEAFFGQGTRLTVV.

V usage is TRBV11-2 and J usage is TRBJ1-1; weak D call: TRBD1 (6 bases). The CDR3 loop spans 14 amino acids. In germline, CDR1 is SGHAT, CDR2 FQNNGV. V gave up 4 bases and J gave up 1 base, with 10 bases separating them. CDR3 sequence (DNA): TGTGCCAGCAGCTACGGACAGTGGAACACTGAAGCTTTCTTT. It is translated as CASSYGQWNTEAFF. The full variable domain, with the rest looked up from reference TRBV11-2 and TRBJ1-1, is EAGVAQSPRYKIIEKRQSVAFWCNPISGHATLYWYQQILGQGPKLLIQFQNNGVVDDSQLPKDRFSAERLKGVDSTLKIQPAKLEDSAVYLCASSYGQWNTEAFFGQGTRLTVV.

The genes are TRBV5-1 and TRBJ1-2, with a tentative D call TRBD1 (5 bases). The CDR3 sequence is 14 residues long. Germline V gives CDR1 SGHRS, CDR2 YFSETQ. V dropped 1 base and J dropped 4 bases, with 11 bases sitting between them. DNA for the CDR3: TGCGCCAGCAGCTTGAATACAGGACGCTATGGCTACACCTTC. It yields the protein CASSLNTGRYGYTF.